This T cell receptor (beta chain) was retrieved from a study of shared clonotypes between healthy human individuals (dated by TCRdb to 2018 to 2020). Regarding the complete study: The cohort included three men and a couple of women between 18 and 49 years of age. For each donor, three plates each were used for CD4 naive and CD4 memory, two plates were used for CD8 naive, and one plate was used for CD8 memory. Blood TCR repertoires of a handful of healthy adults were deeply sequenced to estimate repertoire size and the extent of clonotype sharing between individuals. To increase sequencing depth and limit assay-specific biases, TCR repertoire library preparation and sequencing were carried out by different laboratories using diverse techniques. Per donor, leukapheresis produced somewhere between about 0.85 and 8.9 billion PBMCs. Beyond this particular receptor, the publication reports: Approximately 5% of naive CD4, 3.5% of naive CD8, 2.3% of memory CD4, and around 0.4% of memory CD8 clonotypes were shared across several donors. Because the study included only a small number of donors, the genetic and exposure-history diversity represented was limited. Pairwise subsampling led to the expectation that sequencing depth would affect the degree of clonotype sharing among donors. Compared with non-shared clonotypes, the clonotypes found in all four sorted-subset donors had higher generation probabilities. Sampling was restricted to blood, and TCR repertoires in tissues likely differ from the TCR repertoires found in blood. Incomplete sequencing was indicated by rarefaction of sorted-subset datasets, despite the large sequencing depth. Larger estimated clonotype richness was generally found for naive subsets than for memory subsets.

Comments on this clone: The clone's antigen remains unknown. It has no much larger one-base neighbor in the sample; base qualities were not kept.

Using the deep immunoSEQ assay, multiplex PCR amplified TCR CDR3 regions from genomic DNA. Extracted genomic DNA from each cell subset was spread evenly across all wells of several immunoSEQ 96-well plates, with each plate serving as a replicate. Each replicate PCR for sorted subsets received about 220 ng genomic DNA, equal to about 29,000 T cell genomes. Purified libraries were measured with a Qubit 3.0 fluorometer, size-checked on a Bioanalyzer 2100, and measured again with the KAPA Library Quantification kit. A separate single-read 150-cycle Illumina NextSeq 550 flow cell was used to sequence each immunoSEQ 96-well plate. The source study handled its data this way. Because the immunoSEQ output included only junctional sequences and no quality scores, the filtering could not be the same as the filtering used for full-length reads. To assign V/J genes and CDR3, sequences were annotated against IMGT germline references using PyIR, a Python wrapper for IgBLAST v1.9. Reads were removed for weak V/J assignments (E-value above 1e-6), missing CDR3, stop codons, out-of-frame junctions, or ambiguous translated residues. V3J clonotypes were defined as sequences sharing an identical inferred V gene, J gene, and CDR3 amino acid sequence. To compute the percentage overlap between repertoires, the number of shared unique clonotypes was divided by the size of the smaller repertoire. Richness of each repertoire was evaluated using RTK rarefaction, the Chao1 estimator, and Recon v2.1 estimates of unobserved clonotypes. OLGA was used to compute generation probabilities for all TCRbeta clonotypes that the gDNA method yielded from four donors. TCRdb provides this immuneACCESS table in a form limited to in-frame rearrangements. Some clones are lacking; in checked studies, under half of them reflect an unresolved V gene, and why the rest are absent is not known. V and J calls and clone size follow that table, whereas D and trimming were derived from the DNA. For this sample the table gives 550,000 to 650,000 clones, of which roughly 96% were detected only once. Together, the top ten hold roughly 0.1% of the sample.

CD8 naive samples were CD45RO-negative cells positively selected for CCR7, giving a CD45RA+CCR7+ population that excluded TemRA cells. The donors were healthy, HIV-negative adults who had no recently reported acute infections or vaccinations. Every donor was a Caucasian adult residing in Nashville, Tennessee, USA. After blood collection by leukapheresis, PBMCs were isolated using Ficoll-Histopaque density gradient centrifugation and then cryopreserved in the vapor phase of liquid nitrogen. Analytical flow cytometry was used to check the purity and quantity of each magnetically sorted T cell population. Genomic DNA was isolated from each sorted fraction and quantified by UV absorbance on a Nanodrop 2000c. The CDR3 holds 13 amino acids from the cysteine to the phenylalanine. Solely the CDR3 DNA is kept, with 39 bases framed from the first base. CDR1 and CDR2 were assigned from the germline V gene as MDHEN and SYDVKM. V and J lose 5 bases and 0 bases, and a span of 8 bases separates them.

Sequenced sample: naive CD8+ T cells sorted from blood. In the paper's terms, the cell subset or site label means: CD45RA+CCR7+. Recombination joined TRBV28 with TRBJ2-7; TRBD1 might be the D gene, on 5 matching bases. The clonotype originates from a woman under 40 in good health. The nucleotide sequence reads as follows: TGTGCCAGCAGTCGCAGGGACTCCTACGAGCAGTACTTC. Translated, this is CASSRRDSYEQYF.